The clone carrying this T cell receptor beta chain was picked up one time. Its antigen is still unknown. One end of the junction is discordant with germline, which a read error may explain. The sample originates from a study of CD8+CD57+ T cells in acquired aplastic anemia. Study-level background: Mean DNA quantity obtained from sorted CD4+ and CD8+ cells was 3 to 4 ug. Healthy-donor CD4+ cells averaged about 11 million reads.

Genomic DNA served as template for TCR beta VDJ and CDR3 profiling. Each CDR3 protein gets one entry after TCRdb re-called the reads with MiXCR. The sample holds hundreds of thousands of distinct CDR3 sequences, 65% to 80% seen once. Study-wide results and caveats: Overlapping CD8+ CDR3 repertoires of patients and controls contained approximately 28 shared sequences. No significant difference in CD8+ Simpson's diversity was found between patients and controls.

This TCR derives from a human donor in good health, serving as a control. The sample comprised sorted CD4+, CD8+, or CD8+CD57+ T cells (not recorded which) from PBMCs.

CDR3 sequence reads: CSARDRLARVF. The DNA for the CDR3 is TGCAGTGCTAGAGATAGGCTAGCGCGCGTCTTT. The chain is built from TRBV20-1 and TRBJ1-1; D not resolved. CDR1 is DFQATT, CDR2 SNEGSKA, per germline (reference sequence). This CDR3 spans 11 amino acids.